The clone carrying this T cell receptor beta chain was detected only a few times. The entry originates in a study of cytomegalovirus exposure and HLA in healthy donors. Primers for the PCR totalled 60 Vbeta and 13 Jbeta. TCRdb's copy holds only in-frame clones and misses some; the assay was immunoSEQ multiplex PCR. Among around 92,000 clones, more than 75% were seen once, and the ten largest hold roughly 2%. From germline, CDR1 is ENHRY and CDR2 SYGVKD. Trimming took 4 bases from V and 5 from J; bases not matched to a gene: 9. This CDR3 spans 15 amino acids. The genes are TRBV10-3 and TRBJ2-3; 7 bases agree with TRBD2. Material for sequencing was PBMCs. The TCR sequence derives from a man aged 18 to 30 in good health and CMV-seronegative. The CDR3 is CAISGLALGIDTQYF. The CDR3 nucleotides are TGTGCCATCAGTGGACTAGCTCTGGGGATAGATACGCAGTATTTT.